Presented here are 30 T cell receptor beta chains from one specimen sequenced in a study of T cell responses to AZD1222 COVID-19 vaccine. Assay used: immunoSEQ multiplex PCR; TCRdb lists only in-frame clones, some missing. The repertoire consists of some 100,000 clones, with around nine tenths occurring once and the leading ten covering approximately 15%. The starting material was peripheral blood, obtained on day 0 of AZD1222 vaccination. The receptors were sampled from an adult in good health.

This rearrangement joins TRBV12-5 to TRBJ1-1; D call uncertain. The ends were cut back, 2 bases at V and 1 base at J, with 8 bases in the middle. Looked up from germline, CDR1 is LGHNT and CDR2 is FRNRAP. The CDR3 has 14 residues. The CDR3 region is CASGLSPENTEAFF. The CDR3 nucleotides are TGTGCTAGTGGTTTGAGTCCAGAGAACACTGAAGCTTTCTTT.

As DNA, the CDR3 is TGTGCCAGCATTTCTAGCGGGGCTTACAATGAGCAGTTCTTC. It specifies CASISSGAYNEQFF. The chain recombines TRBV2 with TRBJ2-1; 9 bases map to TRBD2. This CDR3 is built from 14 residues. The V segment lost 7 bases and the J segment 4 bases; nucleotides outside the gene matches: 5. Germline lookup yields CDR1 SNHLY and CDR2 FYNNEI.

This clone was detected a few times. V is TRBV4-2 and J is TRBJ1-2; 8 positions agree with TRBD1. V dropped 4 bases and J dropped 8; count of bases not matched to a gene: 9. Germline V gene lookup returns CDR1 LGHNA and CDR2 YNFKEQ. This CDR3 is 14 amino acids long. CDR3 DNA: TGTGCCAGCAGCCTTGGACAGGGAAAATCGGGCTACACCTTC. Its protein is CASSLGQGKSGYTF.

The chain combines TRBV27 with TRBJ1-4; 7 positions match TRBD1. Germline trimming cut 6 bases from V and 4 bases from J; bases unmatched to any gene: 17. CDR3 length equals 18 residues. Germline CDR1 reads MNHEY; CDR2 reads SMNVEV (reference sequence). The CDR3 coding sequence is TGTGCCAGCAGCCCCTACCGGGACAGCCTCACACATAATGAAAAACTGTTTTTT. Its translation is CASSPYRDSLTHNEKLFF.

The rearrangement joins TRBV3-1 (or the pseudogene TRBV3-2) to TRBJ2-7; TRBD1 aligns across 7 bases. The germline V gene has CDR1 LGHDT and CDR2 YNNKEL (reference sequence). J was trimmed by 4 bases and V by 4 bases; bases with no gene match: 7. This CDR3 comprises 14 residues. In DNA, the CDR3 is TGTGCCAGCAGCCCCGTGGACAGGCCATACGAGCAGTACTTC. Translation: CASSPVDRPYEQYF.

The genes are TRBV19 and TRBJ1-4, with D possibly TRBD1 on 5 matching bases. V was cut by 0 bases and J by 8 bases, with 7 bases left in between. Germline V gene sequence: CDR1 LNHDA, CDR2 SQIVND (reference sequence). This CDR3 contains 13 residues. The CDR3 DNA is TGTGCCAGTAGTATAGATCGGGGCGAAAAACTGTTTTTT. It yields the protein CASSIDRGEKLFF.

This clone was seen only once. The gene calls are TRBV19 and TRBJ1-6, with TRBD1 as a possible D gene (6 bases). Germline V gives CDR1 LNHDA, CDR2 SQIVND (reference sequence). V lost 5 bases and J 6 bases, leaving 11 bases between the germline ends. The CDR3 runs to 14 residues. The CDR3 DNA is TGTGCCAGTAGTCCCCGGACAGCTAATTCACCCCTCCACTTT. It encodes CASSPRTANSPLHF. Supplemented by reference TRBV19 and TRBJ1-6, the full variable domain reads DGGITQSPKYLFRKEGQNVTLSCEQNLNHDAMYWYRQDPGQGLRLIYYSQIVNDFQKGDIAEGYSVSREKKESFPLTVTSAQKNPTAFYLCASSPRTANSPLHFGNGTRLTVT.

This clone was picked up one time. V and J are TRBV29-1 and TRBJ2-5; no firm D call. Germline lookup yields CDR1 SQVTM and CDR2 ANQGSEA. The CDR3 is 11 amino acids. CDR3 loop: CTIVDQETQYF. The CDR3, as DNA: TGCACCATTGTAGACCAAGAGACCCAGTACTTC.

J is TRBJ2-5 and V is TRBV11-2; D gene unclear. The V gene's germline CDR1 is SGHAT and CDR2 FQNNGV. CDR3 length: 14 amino acids. Trimming stripped 1 base from V and 4 bases from J, with 10 bases between. The CDR3: CASSLVLAAETQYF. In DNA form, the CDR3 reads TGTGCCAGCAGCTTAGTGTTAGCCGCAGAGACCCAGTACTTC.

This clone was seen only once. The chain links TRBV30 to TRBJ1-2; D is possibly TRBD1 (6 bases). V dropped 3 bases and J dropped 7 bases, with 12 bases sitting between them. CDR1 is GTSNPN, CDR2 SVGIG, per germline (reference sequence). The length of the CDR3 is 12 residues. The CDR3 region is CAWSLQGPGYTF. The CDR3 DNA is TGTGCCTGGAGCTTACAGGGCCCTGGCTACACCTTC.

This CDR3 is CASSQDTYGKNIQYF. The CDR3 nucleotides read TGCGCCAGCAGCCAAGATACGTACGGCAAAAACATTCAGTACTTC. The chain is built from TRBV4-1 and TRBJ2-4; D gene uncertain. CDR1 is MGHRA and CDR2 is YSYEKL in the germline V gene. The length of the CDR3 is 15 residues. Trimming cost V 0 bases and J 3 bases, with 9 bases left between them.

V usage is TRBV2 and J usage is TRBJ1-4; D might be TRBD1 (5 bases). The CDR3 is 16 amino acids. Germline V gives CDR1 SNHLY, CDR2 FYNNEI. The V end lost 6 bases, the J end lost 4 bases, and 18 bases lay between the germline ends. CDR3 sequence (DNA): TGTGCCAGCAGCGCTCGACCAAGGGGAGATAATGAAAAACTGTTTTTT. Amino acids: CASSARPRGDNEKLFF.

The chain links TRBV5-1 to TRBJ2-7; D remains unclear. The CDR3 spans 11 residues. From germline, CDR1 is SGHRS and CDR2 YFSETQ. The V and J ends lost 4 bases and 2 bases respectively, with 4 bases between them. CDR3 coding DNA: TGCGCCAGCAGCGCCGCCTACGAGCAGTACTTC. Amino acid sequence: CASSAAYEQYF.

To note about this clone: The same CDR3 arises from other DNA sequences in this sample as well. The V call is TRBV3-1 (or the pseudogene TRBV3-2), the J call TRBJ1-2; the D gene is possibly TRBD1 (5 bases). V was trimmed by 1 base and J by 2 bases, leaving 5 bases between them. Germline CDR1 reads LGHDT; CDR2 reads YNNKEL (reference sequence). This CDR3 region has 13 residues. In nucleotides, the CDR3 is TGTGCCAGCAGCCAAGGGGGGAACTATGGCTACACCTTC. Its translation: CASSQGGNYGYTF.

CDR3 residues: CASSQLETQYF. CDR3 sequence (DNA): TGTGCCAGCAGCCAATTAGAGACCCAGTACTTC. V usage is TRBV4-2 and J usage is TRBJ2-5; unclear D gene. Trimming pared 2 bases from V and 4 bases from J, leaving 2 bases between. This CDR3 is 11 amino acids long. From germline, CDR1 is LGHNA and CDR2 YNFKEQ.

This clone was detected only once. This sequence joins TRBV7-9 and TRBJ1-1; TRBD1 might be the D (6 bases). The CDR3 spans 16 residues. V was trimmed by 0 bases and J by 2 bases, leaving 13 bases between them. Germline assignment: CDR1 SEHNR and CDR2 FQNEAQ (reference sequence). CDR3 sequence reads: CASSLARGAGNTEAFF. The CDR3 DNA sequence: TGTGCCAGCAGCTTAGCCCGGGGGGCGGGAAACACTGAAGCTTTCTTT.

The J gene is TRBJ1-2, the V gene TRBV6-5; no clear D. Germline CDR1 is MNHEY and CDR2 is SVGAGI. This CDR3 region has 13 residues. The V gene lost 5 bases and the J gene lost 4 bases, with 11 bases spanning the gap. The CDR3 nucleotides are TGTGCCAGCAGTCGTACCTCCTCCTATGGCTACACCTTC. Translating gives CASSRTSSYGYTF.

The chain couples TRBV5-4 to TRBJ1-5, with TRBD1 as a possible D gene (6 bases). CDR3 length: 15 amino acids. Germline CDR1 is SGHNT and CDR2 is YYREEE (reference sequence). The V end was cut by 0 bases, the J end by 6 bases, with 13 bases between. The CDR3 DNA follows: TGTGCCAGCAGCTTGGACAGGGCTGGAGGTCAGCCCCAGCATTTT. Protein sequence: CASSLDRAGGQPQHF.

Notes on this clone: A much bigger clone sits one base away, suggesting this may be a read error. The chain recombines TRBV5-6 with TRBJ2-2; TRBD1 matches at 9 bases. Germline values: CDR1 SGHDT, CDR2 YYEEEE. V lost 4 bases to trimming and J lost 0 bases; unmatched junction nucleotides: 1. This CDR3 region has 15 residues. The CDR3 DNA sequence: TGTGCCAGCAGCCGGACAGGGGCGAACACCGGGGAGCTGTTTTTT. Amino acid sequence: CASSRTGANTGELFF.

The rearrangement links TRBV7-8 to TRBJ1-1, with D unresolved. Trimming took off 2 bases at V and 4 bases at J, with 8 bases between the two ends. The CDR3 runs to 13 residues. Germline V gene sequence: CDR1 SGHVS, CDR2 FQNEAQ. The CDR3 DNA is TGTGCCAGCAGCTTACCGGGAGGCACTGAAGCTTTCTTT. This sequence encodes CASSLPGGTEAFF.

This rearrangement joins TRBV5-4 to TRBJ2-2; no reliable D call. Per germline, CDR1 SGHNT and CDR2 YYREEE (reference sequence). The CDR3 totals 14 residues. Trimming took off 0 bases at V and 7 bases at J, with 10 bases between the two ends. The CDR3 nucleotides are TGTGCCAGCAGCTTGGCCCAGATGGACGGGGAGCTGTTTTTT. Translating it yields CASSLAQMDGELFF.

This chain links TRBV7-2 with TRBJ1-1, with a weak D call TRBD1 (5 bases). Germline V gives CDR1 SGHTA, CDR2 FQGNSA. The CDR3 is 14 amino acids. V dropped 3 bases and J dropped 0 bases, with 8 bases sitting between them. CDR3 sequence: CASSLGLLNTEAFF. The CDR3 bases are TGTGCCAGCAGCTTGGGACTATTGAACACTGAAGCTTTCTTT.

The rearrangement joins TRBV6-5 to TRBJ2-5, with D unclear. The CDR3 has 13 amino acids. V was trimmed by 8 bases and J by 5 bases, leaving 15 bases between them. The germline CDR1 and CDR2 sequences are MNHEY and SVGAGI. The CDR3 protein is CASRRPGTETQYF. The DNA for the CDR3 is TGTGCCAGCCGCCGGCCAGGTACGGAGACCCAGTACTTC.

V and J are TRBV24-1 and TRBJ1-1; D possibly corresponds to TRBD1 (5 bases). V dropped 4 bases and J dropped 8 bases, with 7 bases sitting between them. This CDR3 is built from 11 residues. Germline V lookup: CDR1 KGHDR, CDR2 SFDVKD. The CDR3 sequence is CATSERGEAFF. The CDR3 coding sequence is TGTGCCACCAGTGAGAGGGGCGAAGCTTTCTTT.

This chain links TRBV6-2 or TRBV6-3 with TRBJ2-7; no clear D. CDR1 is MNHEY, CDR2 SVGEGT, per germline. This CDR3 is 15 amino acids long. V lost 6 bases and J lost 4, with 19 bases in between. The DNA of the CDR3 is TGTGCCAGCAGCCCCGAGATTAGTGTTGGGTACGAGCAGTACTTC. Translation gives CASSPEISVGYEQYF.

In its sample, this clone was seen once. The V gene is TRBV2, the J gene TRBJ1-3; D might be TRBD1 (5 bases). The V and J ends lost 8 bases and 2 bases respectively, with 19 bases between them. From germline, CDR1 is SNHLY and CDR2 FYNNEI. The CDR3 loop spans 16 amino acids. CDR3 DNA sequence: TGTGCCAGCTGGGACTCGGCCTCCGCGGCTGGAAACACCATATATTTT. This encodes CASWDSASAAGNTIYF.

CDR3: CASSAGHTSTDTQYF. Written as DNA, the CDR3 is TGCGCCAGCAGCGCCGGACATACTAGCACAGATACGCAGTATTTT. The chain is built from TRBV5-1 and TRBJ2-3, with D perhaps matching TRBD1 (5 bases). With 4 bases removed from V and 0 bases from J, the gap between germline ends came to 12 bases. In germline, CDR1 is SGHRS, CDR2 YFSETQ. CDR3 length: 15 amino acids.

The CDR3 DNA sequence: TGTGCCAGCAGCGGGGACTTATCCTACGAGCAGTACTTC. Translation gives CASSGDLSYEQYF. The rearrangement joins TRBV28 to TRBJ2-7; D is possibly TRBD2 (6 bases). The V gene lost 6 bases and the J gene lost 1 base, with 10 bases spanning the gap. CDR3 length equals 13 residues. Germline V CDR1 and CDR2: MDHEN, SYDVKM.

The chain combines TRBV4-1 with TRBJ2-1; 10 positions agree with TRBD2. CDR1 is MGHRA, CDR2 YSYEKL, per germline. Trimming cost V 1 base and J 8 bases; bases outside gene matches: 8. The CDR3 is 16 residues long. CDR3 nucleotide sequence: TGCGCCAGCAGCCAAGGCGTTAGCGGGAGGATCCATGAGCAGTTCTTC. This sequence encodes CASSQGVSGRIHEQFF.

The chain combines TRBV4-1 with TRBJ1-2; D may be TRBD1 (5 bases). Trimming removed 0 bases at V and 1 base at J, with 6 bases between. CDR1 and CDR2 from the germline V gene are MGHRA and YSYEKL. This CDR3 contains 14 residues. The CDR3 reads CASSQEGVNYGYTF. The DNA for the CDR3 is TGCGCCAGCAGCCAAGAGGGGGTTAACTATGGCTACACCTTC.